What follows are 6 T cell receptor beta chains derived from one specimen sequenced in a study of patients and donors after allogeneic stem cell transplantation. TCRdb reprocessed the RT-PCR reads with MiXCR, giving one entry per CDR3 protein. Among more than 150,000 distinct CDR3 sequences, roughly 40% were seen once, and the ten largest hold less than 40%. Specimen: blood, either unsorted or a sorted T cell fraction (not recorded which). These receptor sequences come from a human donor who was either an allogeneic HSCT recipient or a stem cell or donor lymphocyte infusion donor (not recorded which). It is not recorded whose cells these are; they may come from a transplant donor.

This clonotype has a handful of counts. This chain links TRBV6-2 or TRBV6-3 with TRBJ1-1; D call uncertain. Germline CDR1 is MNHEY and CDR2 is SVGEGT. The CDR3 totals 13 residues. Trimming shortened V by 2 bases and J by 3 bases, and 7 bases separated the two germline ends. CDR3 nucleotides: TGTGCCAGCAGTTACGATGGGTACACTGAAGCTTTCTTT. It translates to CASSYDGYTEAFF.

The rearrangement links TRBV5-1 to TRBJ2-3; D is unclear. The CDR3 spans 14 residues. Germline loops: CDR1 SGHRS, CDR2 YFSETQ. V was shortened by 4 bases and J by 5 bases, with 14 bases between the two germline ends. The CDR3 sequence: CASSMSAMIDTQYF. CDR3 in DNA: TGCGCCAGCAGCATGTCGGCGATGATAGATACGCAGTATTTT.

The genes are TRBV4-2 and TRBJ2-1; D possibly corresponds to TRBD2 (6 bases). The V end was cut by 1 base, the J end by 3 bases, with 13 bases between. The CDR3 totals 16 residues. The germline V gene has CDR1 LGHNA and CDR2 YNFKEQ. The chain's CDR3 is CASSQAPRESYNEQFF. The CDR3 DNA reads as TGTGCCAGCAGCCAAGCCCCCCGGGAGAGCTACAATGAGCAGTTCTTC.

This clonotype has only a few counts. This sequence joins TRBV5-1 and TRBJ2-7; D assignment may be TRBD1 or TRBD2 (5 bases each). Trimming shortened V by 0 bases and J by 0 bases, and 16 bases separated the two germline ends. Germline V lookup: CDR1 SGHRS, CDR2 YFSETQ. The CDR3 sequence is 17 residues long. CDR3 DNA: TGCGCCAGCAGCTTGGAACAGAGGGACGCATACTCCTACGAGCAGTACTTC. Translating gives CASSLEQRDAYSYEQYF.

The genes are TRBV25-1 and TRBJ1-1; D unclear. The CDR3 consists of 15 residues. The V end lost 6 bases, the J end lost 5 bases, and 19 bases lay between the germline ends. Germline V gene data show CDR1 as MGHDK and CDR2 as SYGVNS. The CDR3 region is CASRAEGRVRTEAFF. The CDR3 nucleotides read TGTGCCAGCAGGGCCGAAGGGAGGGTGAGAACTGAAGCTTTCTTT.

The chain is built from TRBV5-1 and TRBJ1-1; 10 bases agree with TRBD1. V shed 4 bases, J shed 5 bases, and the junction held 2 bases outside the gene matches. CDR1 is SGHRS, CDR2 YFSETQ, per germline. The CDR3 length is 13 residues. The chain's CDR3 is CASSVGQGTEAFF. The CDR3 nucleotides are TGCGCCAGCAGCGTGGGACAGGGGACTGAAGCTTTCTTT. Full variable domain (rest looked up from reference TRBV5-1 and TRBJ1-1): KAGVTQTPRYLIKTRGQQVTLSCSPISGHRSVSWYQQTPGQGLQFLFEYFSETQRNKGNFPGRFSGRQFSNSRSEMNVSTLELGDSALYLCASSVGQGTEAFFGQGTRLTVV.